This is a list of T cell receptor beta chains from one sample in a study of shared clonotypes between healthy human individuals. Profiled with immunoSEQ multiplex PCR; TCRdb holds only in-frame clones, not every one. The sample contains 2 million to 3 million clones, approximately 94% of which appear only once. The sequencing input was naive CD4+ T cells from PBMCs. Every receptor here comes from a man aged 18 to 29 in good health. Some clones in this sample may be carry-over from other donors' samples. Each CDR3 is given without its conserved first and last residue. Some rows have no size entry. The others give once, few or many, or a class for an expanded clone.

j_call clone_size v_call cdr3_aa
TRBJ2-2 once TRBV28 ASSSLTSGAGELF
TRBJ2-2 few TRBV5-4 ASSGTSGSRGDTGELF
TRBJ1-1 once TRBV11-3 ASSLEGGDTEAF
TRBJ2-7 - TRBV6-1 ASSEVYGGGSSEQY
TRBJ1-2 - TRBV28 ASSLSRLIPYGYT
TRBJ2-7 - TRBV9 ASSVAGDYSHEQC
TRBJ2-3 - TRBV6-1 ASRGGLGTDTQY
TRBJ2-2 - TRBV12-5 ASGLSAVNTGELF
TRBJ2-4 - TRBV21-1 ASITPPGTSLLAKNIQY
TRBJ2-7 - TRBV7-8 ASSARLIPTYEQY
TRBJ2-1 - TRBV6-1 ASTDRAYNEQF
TRBJ1-2 - TRBV10-3 AIREGQPGNYGYT
TRBJ2-7 - TRBV27 ASSLSGGHYEQY
TRBJ2-4 once TRBV5-4 ASSFPSSNIQY
TRBJ2-3 - TRBV19 ASSPRAGLGTDTQY
TRBJ2-3 - TRBV5-1 ASSLLSGSSDTQY
TRBJ2-2 - TRBV9 ASSILGQGSGELF
TRBJ2-7 - TRBV11-3 ASSRSGTSIDVQY
TRBJ1-2 - TRBV4-2 ASSRGNYGYT